This T cell receptor (beta chain) derives from a study of shared clonotypes between healthy human individuals. About the research overall: The study used three CD4 naive, three CD4 memory, two CD8 naive and one CD8 memory plate per donor.

Original data processing: Junction-only sequences without quality scores were provided by ImmunoSEQ, so filtering was different. The method was immunoSEQ multiplex PCR; TCRdb's version includes in-frame clones alone and lacks a portion of them. V, J and clone size reflect that table, while D and trimming were determined from the DNA. The table has roughly 2,000,000 clones, about 94% seen once. As concerns this clone: Antigen specificity is unknown.

Germline V lookup: CDR1 WNHNN, CDR2 SYGVQD (reference sequence). CDR3 size: 16 residues. J lost 6 bases, V lost 6 bases, and 8 bases had no gene match. Positive CCR7 selection of CD45RO-negative cells yielded the naive CD8 cells, and terminally differentiated effector memory CD45RA+ cells were excluded. General observations from the study: Clonotypes that were shared across a few donors made up approximately 5.1% of naive CD4 clonotypes. In contrast to clonotypes shared by all four donors, non-shared clonotypes had lower generation probabilities.

The TCR originated in a man aged 18 to 30 in good health. The chain uses TRBV10-1 and TRBJ2-3, with TRBD2 matching 14 bases. The specimen sequenced was naive CD8+ T cells sorted from blood. CDR3 bases: TGCGCCAGCAGCCGCGGGACTAGCGGGAGATTGGATACGCAGTATTTT. It encodes CASSRGTSGRLDTQYF.